Each of the 2 T cell receptor beta chains below was sequenced from the same sample in a study of metastatic and nonmetastatic thyroid tumors. All patients reached thyroid surgery having received no treatment beforehand. TCRdb re-processed the PCR reads through MiXCR. The table shows 30,000 to 35,000 clones, with roughly 22% occurring only once. Sequencing was carried out using tumor tissue. The source of these receptors is a male donor with papillary thyroid cancer or a benign thyroid nodule (not recorded which). Some clones in this sample may be carry-over from other donors' samples.

This clone was counted many times. A much larger clone lies a single base off, so this may be a read error. The chain joins TRBV7-6 to TRBJ2-1; no clear D. CDR1 SGHVS and CDR2 FNYEAQ come from the germline V gene. The CDR3 is made up of 14 amino acids. The CDR3 is CASSLVGSCNEQFF. As DNA, the CDR3 is TGTGCCAGCAGCTTAGTTGGGTCCTGCAATGAGCAGTTCTTC.

The chain carries TRBV30 and TRBJ2-7; 7 nucleotides align to TRBD2. The J segment lost 3 bases and the V segment lost 3 bases, leaving 8 bases of the junction unmatched. The CDR3 totals 14 residues. From germline, CDR1 is GTSNPN and CDR2 SVGIG (reference sequence). Here the CDR3 reads CAWRRGASGYEQYF. In nucleotides, the CDR3 is TGTGCCTGGAGGCGGGGCGCTAGCGGCTACGAGCAGTACTTC.